This entry lists 19 T cell receptor beta chains sequenced from one sample in a study of cytomegalovirus exposure and HLA in healthy donors. Vbeta (60) and Jbeta (13) primers were used in the PCR. This table comes from immunoSEQ multiplex PCR, and its TCRdb copy is limited to in-frame clones, with some not included. The profile covers some 65,000 clones, with roughly 80% appearing a single time and 2.5% to 3.5% taken by the ten largest. Sequencing was performed on PBMCs. The receptors derive from a girl aged 5-17 years in good health and CMV-seropositive.

The V and J genes are TRBV13 and TRBJ2-5; 12 nucleotides line up with TRBD2. The V gene's germline CDR1 is PRHDT and CDR2 FYEKMQ (reference sequence). V shed 5 bases, J shed 6 bases, and the junction held 13 bases outside the gene matches. The CDR3 spans 17 residues. The CDR3 DNA reads as TGTGCCAGCAGCGACCGGACTAGCGGGGCTCTTTATCAGACCCAGTACTTC. This encodes CASSDRTSGALYQTQYF.

This clone was counted only a few times. The gene calls are TRBV14 and TRBJ2-7, with 12 positions matching TRBD1. V was clipped by 2 bases and J by 6 bases; unmatched bases: 8. Germline assignment: CDR1 SGHDN and CDR2 FVKESK. The CDR3 spans 16 residues. The CDR3 here is CASSQWDRGHRGEQYF. For the CDR3, the DNA is TGTGCCAGCAGCCAATGGGACAGGGGGCACAGAGGCGAGCAGTACTTC.

V gene TRBV30 combines with J gene TRBJ2-2; perhaps TRBD1 as D (6 bases). CDR1 and CDR2 (germline): GTSNPN, SVGIG (reference sequence). There are 11 residues in the CDR3. The V end was cut by 7 bases, the J end by 4 bases, with 7 bases between. CDR3 loop: CALQGTGELFF. The CDR3 region has the DNA TGTGCCTTACAGGGCACCGGGGAGCTGTTTTTT.

This clone was detected once. The gene calls are TRBV9 and TRBJ1-1; 9 nucleotides match TRBD1. The germline V gene encodes CDR1 SGDLS and CDR2 YYNGEE. Unmatched junction bases numbered 3, after V lost 0 bases and J lost 0 bases. The CDR3 totals 16 residues. CDR3 sequence: CASSVEGTGLNTEAFF. CDR3 DNA sequence: TGTGCCAGCAGCGTAGAGGGGACAGGGTTGAACACTGAAGCTTTCTTT. Based on the CDR3 plus reference TRBV9 and TRBJ1-1, the full variable domain is DSGVTQTPKHLITATGQRVTLRCSPRSGDLSVYWYQQSLDQGLQFLIQYYNGEERAKGNILERFSAQQFPDLHSELNLSSLELGDSALYFCASSVEGTGLNTEAFFGQGTRLTVV.

The V gene is TRBV19, the J gene TRBJ2-5, with D possibly TRBD2 on 6 matching bases. V lost 7 bases, J lost 4 bases, and 13 bases lay in between. Per the germline V gene, CDR1 is LNHDA and CDR2 is SQIVND (reference sequence). This CDR3 has 13 residues. The DNA for the CDR3 is TGTGCCAGTATGGTCCGGGGAGGAGAGACCCAGTACTTC. This sequence encodes CASMVRGGETQYF. The entire variable domain, with the rest obtained from reference TRBV19 and TRBJ2-5, is as follows: DGGITQSPKYLFRKEGQNVTLSCEQNLNHDAMYWYRQDPGQGLRLIYYSQIVNDFQKGDIAEGYSVSREKKESFPLTVTSAQKNPTAFYLCASMVRGGETQYFGPGTRLLVL.

The chain carries TRBV11-2 and TRBJ2-1, with D possibly matching TRBD1 (6 bases). Trimming left V 4 bases short and J 5 bases short, with 24 bases between. CDR1 and CDR2 from the germline V gene are SGHAT and FQNNGV. The CDR3 is made up of 18 amino acids. For the CDR3, the DNA is TGTGCCAGCAGCTCTATCCGAGTAGGGGGTCTGAGGCACAATGAGCAGTTCTTC. Translating gives CASSSIRVGGLRHNEQFF.

The CDR3 nucleotides read TGTGCCAGCAGTCCGGTAGGGGCTGTGGGTTCACCCCTCCACTTT. Its protein product is CASSPVGAVGSPLHF. The rearrangement links TRBV28 to TRBJ1-6, with D possibly TRBD1 on 5 matching bases. This CDR3 spans 15 amino acids. The germline V and J ends were trimmed by 5 bases and 9 bases, with 17 bases remaining between them. Germline V gene lookup returns CDR1 MDHEN and CDR2 SYDVKM. Using reference TRBV28 and TRBJ1-6 for the parts outside the CDR3, the full variable domain is DVKVTQSSRYLVKRTGEKVFLECVQDMDHENMFWYRQDPGLGLRLIYFSYDVKMKEKGDIPEGYSVSREKKERFSLILESASTNQTSMYLCASSPVGAVGSPLHFGNGTRLTVT.

The chain carries TRBV4-3 and TRBJ2-5; 8 bases align to TRBD1. J gave up 5 bases and V 4 bases, and 9 bases lay outside the gene matches. The CDR3 is made up of 15 amino acids. From germline, CDR1 is LGHNA and CDR2 YSLEER. As DNA, the CDR3 is TGCGCCAGCAGCCCTGGGCAGGACAGGGTCGAGACCCAGTACTTC. It specifies CASSPGQDRVETQYF.

The table lists this clone with a count of one. The gene calls are TRBV29-1 and TRBJ2-7, with 12 bases matching TRBD2. CDR1 is SQVTM, CDR2 ANQGSEA, per germline. There are 14 residues in the CDR3. V lost 6 bases and J lost 4; bases outside the gene matches: 7. The CDR3 loop reads CSVTRGTSGYEQYF. The DNA of the CDR3 is TGCAGCGTGACACGGGGGACTAGCGGGTACGAGCAGTACTTC.

The chain carries TRBV5-1 and TRBJ2-7, with D possibly TRBD1 on 6 matching bases. The CDR3 has 15 amino acids. Germline V gene data show CDR1 as SGHRS and CDR2 as YFSETQ. The V end lost 4 bases, the J end lost 1 base, and 15 bases lay between the germline ends. The DNA of the CDR3 is TGCGCCAGCAGCGGACGGCAGGGGTCTTCCTACGAGCAGTACTTC. Translation: CASSGRQGSSYEQYF. The whole variable domain, filled in from reference TRBV5-1 and TRBJ2-7, reads KAGVTQTPRYLIKTRGQQVTLSCSPISGHRSVSWYQQTPGQGLQFLFEYFSETQRNKGNFPGRFSGRQFSNSRSEMNVSTLELGDSALYLCASSGRQGSSYEQYFGPGTRLTVT.

The V and J genes are TRBV6-5 and TRBJ1-5; weak D call: TRBD1 (6 bases). V lost 3 bases and J lost 2, with 14 bases in between. This CDR3 region has 16 residues. Germline values: CDR1 MNHEY, CDR2 SVGAGI. CDR3 residues: CASSYPRGSGNQPQHF. The CDR3 nucleotides read TGTGCCAGCAGTTATCCCAGGGGTTCGGGCAATCAGCCCCAGCATTTT.

The chain employs TRBV10-3 and TRBJ1-1, with D possibly matching TRBD1 (5 bases). In germline, CDR1 is ENHRY, CDR2 SYGVKD. Trimming pared 4 bases from V and 5 bases from J, leaving 14 bases between. This CDR3 has 14 amino acids. The CDR3 loop reads CAISVGGEGTEAFF. Written as DNA, the CDR3 is TGTGCCATCAGTGTGGGAGGGGAGGGGACTGAAGCTTTCTTT.

V gene TRBV6-5 combines with J gene TRBJ2-7, with a weak D call TRBD1 (5 bases). This CDR3 contains 12 residues. Trimming stripped 2 bases from V and 4 bases from J, with 6 bases between. Germline V lookup: CDR1 MNHEY, CDR2 SVGAGI. The CDR3, as DNA: TGTGCCAGCAGTTACGCAGGGTACGAGCAGTACTTC. Protein sequence: CASSYAGYEQYF.

J is TRBJ1-5 and V is TRBV4-1; 7 bases map to TRBD1. This CDR3 has 15 residues. Germline CDR1 and CDR2: MGHRA and YSYEKL. J gave up 3 bases and V 0 bases, and 2 bases lay outside the gene matches. CDR3 DNA: TGCGCCAGCAGCCAAGAAGGGGGCCCCAATCAGCCCCAGCATTTT. This translates into CASSQEGGPNQPQHF.

The chain uses TRBV2 and TRBJ1-1, with D perhaps matching TRBD1 (5 bases). Trimming cost V 2 bases and J 4 bases, with 11 bases left between them. The germline V gene has CDR1 SNHLY and CDR2 FYNNEI. CDR3 size: 14 residues. This chain's CDR3 is CASSEIGVGTEAFF. CDR3 bases: TGTGCCAGCAGTGAAATAGGGGTCGGCACTGAAGCTTTCTTT.

The chain is built from TRBV7-2 and TRBJ2-5; 16 bases match TRBD2. Germline lookup yields CDR1 SGHTA and CDR2 FQGNSA. The CDR3 covers 13 residues. Trimming cost V 9 bases and J 9 bases; bases outside gene matches: 4. The CDR3 sequence is CASGTSGRVAQYF. CDR3 DNA sequence: TGTGCCAGTGGGACTAGCGGGAGGGTTGCCCAGTACTTC.

This chain uses TRBV14 with TRBJ2-1, with a weak D call TRBD2 (5 bases). Germline V lookup: CDR1 SGHDN, CDR2 FVKESK. With 2 bases removed from V and 3 bases from J, the gap between germline ends came to 11 bases. CDR3 size: 15 residues. The CDR3 DNA sequence: TGTGCCAGCAGCCAATTGGTAGCGAGCTACAATGAGCAGTTCTTC. Residues: CASSQLVASYNEQFF.

This clone has a handful of counts. The chain is built from TRBV28 and TRBJ2-1; weak D call: TRBD2 (5 bases). The germline V gene has CDR1 MDHEN and CDR2 SYDVKM. V gave up 7 bases and J gave up 3 bases, with 16 bases separating them. This CDR3 has 15 amino acids. The CDR3 bases are TGTGCCAGCACCCTGCCGGGATCTCTCTACAATGAGCAGTTCTTC. It specifies CASTLPGSLYNEQFF.

The rearrangement uses TRBV27 and TRBJ2-2, with no clear D. V was pared by 2 bases and J by 5 bases, with 6 bases between. Germline CDR1 MNHEY, CDR2 SMNVEV (reference sequence). The length of the CDR3 is 13 residues. Here the CDR3 DNA reads TGTGCCAGCAGTTTAATGGCAACCGGGGAGCTGTTTTTT. It codes for CASSLMATGELFF.